Described below is a single T cell receptor beta chain sequence and its context. What it binds is not known. This specimen comes from a study of CD8 T cells in Susac syndrome. Study-level findings and limits: In Susac syndrome, the CD4+ T cell repertoires did not show clonal expansion.

The CDR3 is 16 residues long. Germline CDR1 DFQATT, CDR2 SNEGSKA (reference sequence). J lost 3 bases, V lost 0 bases, and 6 bases had no gene match. RNA was extracted with the RNeasy kit, and a quantity of roughly 0.45 to 1 ug was reverse transcribed using random hexamers. One entry per CDR3 protein, called by TCRdb with MiXCR from the immunoSEQ multiplex PCR reads. Counted here are about 180,000 distinct CDR3 sequences, about 93% occurring once; the ten biggest clones make up approximately 0.099%. Sequencing input: CD4+ T cells from PBMCs. V usage is TRBV20-1 and J usage is TRBJ2-1; TRBD2 matches 9 bases. The sequence was collected from a human donor with Susac syndrome. The CDR3 DNA reads as TGCAGTGCTAGAGATCGGGGTAGCGGGGGCTACAATGAGCAGTTCTTC. It is translated as CSARDRGSGGYNEQFF.